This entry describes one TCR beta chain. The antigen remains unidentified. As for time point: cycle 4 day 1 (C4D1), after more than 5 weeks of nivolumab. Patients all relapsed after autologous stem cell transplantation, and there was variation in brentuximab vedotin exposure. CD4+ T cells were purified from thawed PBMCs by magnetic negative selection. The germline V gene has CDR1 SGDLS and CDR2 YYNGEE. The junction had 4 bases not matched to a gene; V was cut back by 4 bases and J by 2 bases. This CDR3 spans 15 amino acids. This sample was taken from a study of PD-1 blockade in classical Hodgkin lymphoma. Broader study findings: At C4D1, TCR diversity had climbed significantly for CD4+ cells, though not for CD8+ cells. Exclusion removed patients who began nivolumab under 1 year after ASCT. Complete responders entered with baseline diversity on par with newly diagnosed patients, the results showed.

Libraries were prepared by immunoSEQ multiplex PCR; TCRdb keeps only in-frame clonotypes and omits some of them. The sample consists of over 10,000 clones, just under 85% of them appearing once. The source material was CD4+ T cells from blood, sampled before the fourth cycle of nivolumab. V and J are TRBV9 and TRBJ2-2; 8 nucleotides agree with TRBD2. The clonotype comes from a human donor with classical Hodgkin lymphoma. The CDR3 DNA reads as TGTGCCAGCAGCTTCGGACTAGCAAACACCGGGGAGCTGTTTTTT. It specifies CASSFGLANTGELFF.